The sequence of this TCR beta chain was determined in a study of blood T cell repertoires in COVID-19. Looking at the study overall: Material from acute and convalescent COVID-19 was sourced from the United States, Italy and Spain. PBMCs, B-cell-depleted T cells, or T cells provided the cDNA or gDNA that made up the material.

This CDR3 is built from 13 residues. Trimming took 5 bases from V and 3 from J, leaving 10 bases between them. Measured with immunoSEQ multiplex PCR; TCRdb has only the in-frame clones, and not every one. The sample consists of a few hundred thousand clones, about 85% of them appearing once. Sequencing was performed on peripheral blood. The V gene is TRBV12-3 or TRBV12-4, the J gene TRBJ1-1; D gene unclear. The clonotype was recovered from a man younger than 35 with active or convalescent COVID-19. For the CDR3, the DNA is TGTGCCAGCAGTATCACGCGGGACACTGAAGCTTTCTTT. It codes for CASSITRDTEAFF.